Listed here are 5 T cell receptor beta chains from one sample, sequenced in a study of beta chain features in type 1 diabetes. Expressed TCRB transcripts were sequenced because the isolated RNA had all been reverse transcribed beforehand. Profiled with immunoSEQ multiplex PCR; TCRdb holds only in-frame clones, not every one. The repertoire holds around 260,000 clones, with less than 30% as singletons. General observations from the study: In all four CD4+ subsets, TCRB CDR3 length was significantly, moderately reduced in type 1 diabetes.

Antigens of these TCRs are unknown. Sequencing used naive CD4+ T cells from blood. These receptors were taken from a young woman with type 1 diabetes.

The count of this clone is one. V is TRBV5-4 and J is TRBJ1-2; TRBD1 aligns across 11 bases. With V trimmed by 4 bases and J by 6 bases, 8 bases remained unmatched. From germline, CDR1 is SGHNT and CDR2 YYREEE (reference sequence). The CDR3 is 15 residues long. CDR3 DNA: TGTGCCAGCAGCAAGGACAGGGGGCGAGGGGATGGCTACACCTTC. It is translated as CASSKDRGRGDGYTF.

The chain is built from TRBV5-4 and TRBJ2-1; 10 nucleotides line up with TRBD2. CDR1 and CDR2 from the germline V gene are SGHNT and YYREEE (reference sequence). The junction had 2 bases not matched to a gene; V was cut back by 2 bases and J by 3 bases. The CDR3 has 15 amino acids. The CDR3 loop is CASSFSSGSYNEQFF. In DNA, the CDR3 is TGTGCCAGCAGCTTCTCTAGCGGGAGCTACAATGAGCAGTTCTTC.

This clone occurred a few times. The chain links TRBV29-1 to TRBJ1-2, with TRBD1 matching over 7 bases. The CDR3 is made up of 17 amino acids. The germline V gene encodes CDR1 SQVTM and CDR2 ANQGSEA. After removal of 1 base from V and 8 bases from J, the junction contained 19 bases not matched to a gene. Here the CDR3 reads CSVEALWVTGVSGGYTF. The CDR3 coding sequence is TGCAGCGTTGAAGCTCTTTGGGTTACAGGGGTCTCGGGAGGCTACACCTTC.

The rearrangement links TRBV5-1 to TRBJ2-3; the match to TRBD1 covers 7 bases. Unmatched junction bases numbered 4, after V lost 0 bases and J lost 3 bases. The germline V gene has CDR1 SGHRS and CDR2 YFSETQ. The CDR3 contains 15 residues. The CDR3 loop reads CASSLAGGRTDTQYF. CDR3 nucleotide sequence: TGCGCCAGCAGCTTGGCAGGGGGAAGGACAGATACGCAGTATTTT.

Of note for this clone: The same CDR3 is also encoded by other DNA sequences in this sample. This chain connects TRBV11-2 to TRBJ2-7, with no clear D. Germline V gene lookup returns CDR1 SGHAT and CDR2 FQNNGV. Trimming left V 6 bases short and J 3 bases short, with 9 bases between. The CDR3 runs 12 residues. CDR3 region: CASSLSRYEQYF. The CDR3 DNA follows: TGTGCCAGCAGTCTATCCCGCTACGAGCAGTACTTC.